Listed below are T cell receptor beta chains from one sample, sequenced in a study of neurological immune-mediated disorders. Via MiXCR, TCRdb re-called the 5' RACE reads, giving one row per CDR3 protein. The profile shows tens of thousands of distinct CDR3 sequences, roughly an eighth of them singletons. Specimen: PBMCs. The receptor source for this set is a female donor with HTLV-1-associated myelopathy (HAM/TSP). CDR3s include the opening cysteine and the closing phenylalanine or tryptophan. The D gene is left open where the match is weak. Clone size is given for some rows only: seen once, a few or many times, or a class if the clone is expanded.

clone_size j_call d_call v_call cdr3_nt cdr3_aa
many TRBJ2-3 NA TRBV4-2 TGTGCCAGCAGCCAAGGCCCGCGTTCAAGTCCCGATACGCAGTATTTT CASSQGPRSSPDTQYF
medium-sized TRBJ1-1 NA TRBV5-1 TGCGCCAGCAGCCACGAAGGGGGTACTGAAGCTTTCTTT CASSHEGGTEAFF
many TRBJ2-3 NA TRBV20-1 TGCAGCCTTACTTATACTAGCACAGATACGCAGTATTTT CSLTYTSTDTQYF
many TRBJ1-1 NA TRBV5-1 TGCGCCAGCAGCTTGGATCCCCTGGGGGAAGCTTTCTTT CASSLDPLGEAFF
few TRBJ1-3 TRBD1 TRBV6-6 TGTGCCAGCAGGGATGGACAGGGGGCAGGAAACACCATATATTTT CASRDGQGAGNTIYF
many TRBJ2-4 NA TRBV9 TGTGCCAGCAGCGTAGATACTAGAAACATTCAGTACTTC CASSVDTRNIQYF
few TRBJ2-3 NA TRBV3-1 TGTGCCAGCAGCCAAAGGCCCGGGGGGCTCACAGATACGCAGTATTTT CASSQRPGGLTDTQYF
few TRBJ2-3 TRBD2 TRBV18 TGTGCCAGCTCACCAAGCGTTTATAGCGGGGGGCCAGATACGCAGTATTTT CASSPSVYSGGPDTQYF
many TRBJ1-2 NA TRBV4-1 TGCGCCAGCAGCTACAACTCCTATGGCTACACCTTC CASSYNSYGYTF
few TRBJ2-2 NA TRBV5-1 TGCGCCAGCATCGCAGGAGTAGACGGGGAGCCGTATTTT CASIAGVDGEPYF
many TRBJ2-1 NA TRBV9 TGTGCCAGCAGCGTCTACAATGAGCAGTTCTTC CASSVYNEQFF
many TRBJ2-3 NA TRBV28 TGTGCCAGCAGACCGGGGATCACTGCTGGGGCTGATACGCAGTATTTT CASRPGITAGADTQYF
many TRBJ2-7 TRBD1 TRBV5-1 TGCGCCAGCAGCGGATGGGACAGGGGAAGGTACGAGCAGTACTTC CASSGWDRGRYEQYF
many TRBJ2-7 NA TRBV7-2 TGTGCCAGCAGCTCTCGTATACAGGGTTGGACTTACTACGAGCAGTACTTC CASSSRIQGWTYYEQYF
NA TRBJ2-3 NA TRBV12-3/TRBV12-4 TGTGTCAGCAGCCAATACCTAAACACAGATACGCAGTATTTT CVSSQYLNTDTQYF
NA TRBJ2-3 TRBD2 TRBV7-3 TGTGCTAGCAGCTCTAGCGGTGTCCTCATAGATACGCAGTATTTT CASSSSGVLIDTQYF
medium-sized TRBJ1-1 NA TRBV5-1 TGCGCCAGCAGCTTGGGGGGCAGCATGAACACTGAAGCTTTCTTT CASSLGGSMNTEAFF
many TRBJ1-1 NA TRBV29-1 TGCAGCGTTGGATCTCGGACATCGAACACTGAAGCTTTCTTT CSVGSRTSNTEAFF
many TRBJ1-1 NA TRBV10-3 TGTGCCATCAGCCCCACGAACACTGAAGCTTTCTTT CAISPTNTEAFF
many TRBJ2-3 NA TRBV5-1 TGCGCCAGCAGCTTGGCAGGCACAGATACGCAGTATTTT CASSLAGTDTQYF
many TRBJ1-5 NA TRBV29-1 TGCAGCGTTGCCGGGACATGGGGTCAGCCCCAGCATTTT CSVAGTWGQPQHF
many TRBJ1-2 NA TRBV20-1 TGCAGTGCTAGGCCAAACGCAGTTAACTATGGCTACACCTTC CSARPNAVNYGYTF
many TRBJ2-1 NA TRBV4-2 TGTGCCAGCAGCCCCCGGTCTAGCGCTGAGGGGAATGAGCAGTTCTTC CASSPRSSAEGNEQFF
many TRBJ2-1 TRBD2 TRBV5-5 TGTGCCAGCAGCTTGTTAGCGGGGGACTACAATGAGCAGTTCTTC CASSLLAGDYNEQFF